In its sample, the clone carrying this T cell receptor beta chain was seen many times. The sample comes from a study of prognosis after radiotherapy for stage I lung cancer. The overall study: Those with stage I non-small cell lung cancer who took part were enrolled between 2018 and January 2019. Patients with newly diagnosed primary stage I lung tumors numbered more than twelve, with 5 or 6 others having oligometastatic NSCLC after surgical resection of the primary tumor. SBRT radiotherapy comprised 3 to 5 fractions at a biologically effective dose of at least 100 Gy.

By two-round multiplex PCR, the TCR beta CDR3 was amplified from genomic DNA. TRBV and TRBJ genes each had their own specific primers in first-round PCR. Each CDR3 protein gets one entry after TCRdb re-called the multiplex PCR reads with MiXCR. The sample gives roughly 30,000 distinct CDR3 sequences, about 39% of which show up once; just over 15% is in the top ten. CDR3 length equals 15 residues. Unmatched junction bases numbered 10, after V lost 6 bases and J lost 8 bases. The sequence was collected from a donor over 45 with non-small cell lung cancer. The V and J genes are TRBV12-3 or TRBV12-4 and TRBJ2-1; 10 bases agree with TRBD2. The sequencing used PBMCs, collected before or after stereotactic body radiation therapy (not recorded which). CDR3 coding DNA: TGTGCCAGCAGCTCGCTAGCGGGAGATAGGTATGAGCAGTTCTTC. Translating gives CASSSLAGDRYEQFF.